This TCR beta chain derives from a study of T cell responses to AZD1222 COVID-19 vaccine. Study results and caveats: No day 14 peak samples; only post-peak repertoires were characterized. Only 6 or 7 AZD1222 recipients tested seropositive at baseline. Most donors were white British, females outnumbered males, and clonal diversity was possibly underestimated.

The CDR3 is 13 amino acids. Germline lookup yields CDR1 LGHDT and CDR2 YNNKEL (reference sequence). V was shortened by 4 bases and J by 7 bases, with 13 bases between the two germline ends. Regarding this clone: Its target is unknown.

TCRdb keeps only in-frame clones here, not all; method: immunoSEQ multiplex PCR. The sample contains about 220,000 clones, around 93% of which appear only once. The sequenced sample was peripheral blood, obtained on day 0 of MenACWY control vaccination. The receptor was isolated from an adult in good health. The chain is built from TRBV3-1 (or the pseudogene TRBV3-2) and TRBJ1-1; D possibly corresponds to TRBD1 (5 bases). In nucleotides, the CDR3 is TGTGCCAGCAGCCCTCGCGACAGAAATGAAGCTTTCTTT. Translation gives CASSPRDRNEAFF.